A single sample gave rise to the 30 T cell receptor beta chains below, sequenced in a study of blood T cell repertoires in COVID-19. Produced via immunoSEQ multiplex PCR; TCRdb's table is partial and in-frame only. This table holds some 38,000 clones, 80% found once. Sequencing was performed on peripheral blood. The receptors were sampled from a woman in her seventies with acute or convalescent COVID-19.

The chain employs TRBV5-1 and TRBJ2-7, with D tentatively TRBD1 (6 bases). The ends were cut back, 6 bases at V and 5 bases at J, with 15 bases in the middle. Germline loops: CDR1 SGHRS, CDR2 YFSETQ. The CDR3 has 13 residues. CDR3 amino acids: CASNNRVDNEQYF. DNA for the CDR3: TGCGCCAGCAACAACAGGGTGGACAACGAGCAGTACTTC.

This chain uses TRBV2 with TRBJ2-7, with a possible D match to TRBD1 (5 bases). This CDR3 contains 14 residues. V dropped 3 bases and J dropped 3 bases, with 12 bases sitting between them. Germline CDR1 and CDR2: SNHLY and FYNNEI. The CDR3 sequence is CASSEARDFYEQYF. For the CDR3, the DNA is TGTGCCAGCAGTGAGGCCAGGGATTTCTACGAGCAGTACTTC.

V usage is TRBV28 and J usage is TRBJ2-7; D unclear. This CDR3 is built from 13 residues. Germline V gene sequence: CDR1 MDHEN, CDR2 SYDVKM. The germline V and J ends were trimmed by 5 bases and 6 bases, with 14 bases remaining between them. The CDR3 DNA reads TGTGCCAGCAGTCTCGCGCAAGACTCCGAGCAGTACTTC. Translating it yields CASSLAQDSEQYF.

This clone was detected once. V is TRBV6-5 and J is TRBJ1-5; 8 nucleotides agree with TRBD1. CDR1 is MNHEY, CDR2 SVGAGI, per germline. The length of the CDR3 is 14 residues. The ends lost 6 bases at V and 9 bases at J; junction bases unmatched: 10. DNA for the CDR3: TGTGCCAGCAGCAAGGGACAGGTCTCTGGGCCCCAGCATTTT. It is translated as CASSKGQVSGPQHF.

This chain uses TRBV6-1 with TRBJ2-6, with 7 bases that match TRBD1. Trimming cost V 2 bases and J 0 bases; bases outside gene matches: 4. The CDR3 consists of 17 residues. The germline V gene encodes CDR1 MNHNS and CDR2 SASEGT. The CDR3 protein is CASSELTGTSGANVLTF. The CDR3 DNA sequence: TGTGCCAGCAGTGAATTGACAGGGACCTCTGGGGCCAACGTCCTGACTTTC.

The V call is TRBV27, the J call TRBJ2-7; possible D gene TRBD1, 5 bases. CDR1 is MNHEY, CDR2 SMNVEV, per germline (reference sequence). Trimming pared 6 bases from V and 2 bases from J, leaving 17 bases between. CDR3 length: 15 amino acids. The CDR3 nucleotides are TGTGCCAGCAGCCGTCAAGGGGATAAGCCCTACGAGCAGTACTTC. As protein: CASSRQGDKPYEQYF.

This clone was seen a single time. This chain joins TRBV19 and TRBJ2-3; 10 nucleotides agree with TRBD2. CDR1 LNHDA and CDR2 SQIVND come from the germline V gene (reference sequence). The CDR3 has 18 residues. Losses at the gene ends were 0 bases for V and 0 bases for J; bases not matched to a gene: 6. The CDR3 bases are TGTGCCAGTAGTATAGATCCCCCGACTAGCGGGAGCACAGATACGCAGTATTTT. Protein product: CASSIDPPTSGSTDTQYF.

The chain carries TRBV6-1 and TRBJ2-7; D may be TRBD2 (5 bases). V gave up 1 base and J gave up 2 bases, with 15 bases separating them. Germline loops: CDR1 MNHNS, CDR2 SASEGT. CDR3 length: 16 amino acids. The CDR3 sequence is CASSEVPPPGAYEQYF. CDR3 in DNA: TGTGCCAGCAGTGAAGTTCCCCCCCCCGGGGCCTACGAGCAGTACTTC.

The J gene is TRBJ2-3, the V gene TRBV28; a possible D gene is TRBD2 (5 bases). This CDR3 region has 15 residues. Trimming took off 6 bases at V and 2 bases at J, with 15 bases between the two ends. Germline loops: CDR1 MDHEN, CDR2 SYDVKM. The CDR3 loop reads CASSRGLAATDTQYF. DNA for the CDR3: TGTGCCAGCAGCCGTGGACTGGCGGCCACAGATACGCAGTATTTT.

CDR3 loop: CASSLAGVNYGYTF. The CDR3 DNA reads as TGTGCCAGCAGCTTGGCAGGGGTTAACTATGGCTACACCTTC. The V gene is TRBV5-6, the J gene TRBJ1-2; a weak D match, TRBD1 (6 bases). Trimming took 0 bases from V and 1 from J, leaving 7 bases between them. Germline lookup yields CDR1 SGHDT and CDR2 YYEEEE. This CDR3 is 14 amino acids long.

The V and J genes are TRBV2 and TRBJ2-1; D call uncertain. Per the germline V gene, CDR1 is SNHLY and CDR2 is FYNNEI. There are 12 residues in the CDR3. Trimming left V 3 bases short and J 10 bases short, with 10 bases between. CDR3 amino acids: CASSDGTHEQFF. CDR3 nucleotide sequence: TGTGCCAGCAGTGATGGTACTCACGAGCAGTTCTTC.

V is TRBV6-2 or TRBV6-3 and J is TRBJ2-1; 11 positions match TRBD2. This CDR3 is built from 16 residues. Germline CDR1 reads MNHEY; CDR2 reads SVGEGT. V lost 6 bases and J lost 8; bases outside the gene matches: 12. The CDR3 loop is CASSFSLAGGSDEQFF. As DNA, the CDR3 is TGTGCCAGCAGCTTCTCCCTAGCGGGAGGAAGCGATGAGCAGTTCTTC.

The J gene is TRBJ2-7, the V gene TRBV10-2; maybe TRBD1 (6 bases). The V gene's germline CDR1 is WSHSY and CDR2 SAAADI. This CDR3 spans 15 amino acids. Trimming stripped 5 bases from V and 1 base from J, with 15 bases between. This CDR3 is CASSKGEGASYEQYF. The CDR3 DNA follows: TGCGCCAGCAGTAAGGGGGAAGGGGCTTCCTACGAGCAGTACTTC.

The CDR3 region is CSVVNTEAFF. CDR3 nucleotides: TGCAGCGTTGTAAACACTGAAGCTTTCTTT. V gene TRBV29-1 combines with J gene TRBJ1-1; D not resolved. The CDR3 contains 10 residues. Germline V lookup: CDR1 SQVTM, CDR2 ANQGSEA. V dropped 4 bases and J dropped 2 bases, with 2 bases sitting between them. The full variable domain, rest sourced from reference TRBV29-1 and TRBJ1-1, is SAVISQKPSRDICQRGTSLTIQCQVDSQVTMMFWYRQQPGQSLTLIATANQGSEATYESGFVIDKFPISRPNLTFSTLTVSNMSPEDSSIYLCSVVNTEAFFGQGTRLTVV.

This clone was counted between two and nine times. V usage is TRBV5-1 and J usage is TRBJ2-7, with D perhaps TRBD2 (6 bases). The CDR3 covers 14 residues. CDR1 is SGHRS and CDR2 is YFSETQ in the germline V gene. Between the trimmed V and J ends, which lost 2 bases and 5 bases, there was a span of 14 bases. The CDR3 sequence: CASSFGGKGNEQYF. For the CDR3, the DNA is TGCGCCAGCAGCTTCGGGGGTAAAGGGAACGAGCAGTACTTC.

The CDR3 sequence: CASGGLDNEQFF. In nucleotides, the CDR3 is TGCGCCAGCGGAGGACTAGACAATGAGCAGTTCTTC. This sequence joins TRBV5-1 and TRBJ2-1, with 7 bases that match TRBD2. V shed 7 bases, J shed 5 bases, and the junction held 3 bases outside the gene matches. The CDR3 covers 12 residues. Germline assignment: CDR1 SGHRS and CDR2 YFSETQ. Based on the CDR3 plus reference TRBV5-1 and TRBJ2-1, the full variable domain is KAGVTQTPRYLIKTRGQQVTLSCSPISGHRSVSWYQQTPGQGLQFLFEYFSETQRNKGNFPGRFSGRQFSNSRSEMNVSTLELGDSALYLCASGGLDNEQFFGPGTRLTVL.

The chain couples TRBV10-1 to TRBJ2-3, with 7 bases identical to TRBD2. The trim removed 3 bases at V and 5 bases at J, leaving 11 bases unmatched. Germline CDR1 is WNHNN and CDR2 is SYGVQD (reference sequence). This CDR3 region has 16 residues. The CDR3 bases are TGCGCCAGCAGTGACTTTGCGGGAGTGGCGGGAGATACGCAGTATTTT. Its translation is CASSDFAGVAGDTQYF.

This clone was detected once. The V call is TRBV5-1, the J call TRBJ2-1, with 15 bases matching TRBD2. Trimming at V came to 3 bases and at J to 7 bases, leaving 2 bases not matched to a gene. Germline lookup yields CDR1 SGHRS and CDR2 YFSETQ. This CDR3 has 15 residues. As DNA, the CDR3 is TGCGCCAGCAGCTCCGGGACTAGCGGGAGGAATGAGCAGTTCTTC. Its translation is CASSSGTSGRNEQFF.

The chain has TRBV5-1 and TRBJ2-5; 16 positions agree with TRBD2. Germline V CDR1 and CDR2: SGHRS, YFSETQ. The CDR3 has 17 residues. Trimming took 4 bases from V and 4 from J; bases not matched to a gene: 7. The CDR3, as DNA: TGCGCCAGCAGCAGGGGACTAGCGGGAGGGCCGAGAGAGACCCAGTACTTC. This codes for CASSRGLAGGPRETQYF.

The genes are TRBV5-1 and TRBJ2-3; TRBD2 matches 13 bases. In germline, CDR1 is SGHRS, CDR2 YFSETQ. The length of the CDR3 is 15 residues. The junction had 3 bases not matched to a gene; V was cut back by 3 bases and J by 5 bases. CDR3 sequence: CASSSGLAGIDTQYF. DNA for the CDR3: TGCGCCAGCAGCTCGGGACTAGCGGGAATAGATACGCAGTATTTT.

The chain carries TRBV18 and TRBJ2-5, with 8 nucleotides matching TRBD2. The CDR3 consists of 15 residues. In germline, CDR1 is KGHSH, CDR2 LQKENI. The junction had 4 bases not matched to a gene; V was cut back by 2 bases and J by 2 bases. The CDR3 DNA is TGTGCCAGCTCACCATTTAGCGGGGATCAAGAGACCCAGTACTTC. Translation: CASSPFSGDQETQYF. The variable domain in full, with the rest retrieved from reference TRBV18 and TRBJ2-5, is NAGVMQNPRHLVRRRGQEARLRCSPMKGHSHVYWYRQLPEEGLKFMVYLQKENIIDESGMPKERFSAEFPKEGPSILRIQQVVRGDSAAYFCASSPFSGDQETQYFGPGTRLLVL.

The chain joins TRBV13 to TRBJ2-7, with 7 bases matching TRBD1. CDR3 length: 15 residues. V shed 5 bases, J shed 0 bases, and the junction held 7 bases outside the gene matches. The germline V gene encodes CDR1 PRHDT and CDR2 FYEKMQ (reference sequence). CDR3 loop: CASSPDRRGSYEQYF. CDR3 bases: TGTGCCAGCAGCCCGGACAGGAGAGGCTCCTACGAGCAGTACTTC.

This chain uses TRBV5-8 with TRBJ2-5, with 7 bases identical to TRBD1. V lost 4 bases, J lost 5 bases, and 2 bases stayed unmatched. The germline V gene encodes CDR1 SGHTS and CDR2 YDEGEE. CDR3 length: 12 residues. Here the CDR3 reads CASSPDRETQYF. The CDR3 nucleotides are TGTGCCAGCAGCCCGGACAGGGAGACCCAGTACTTC.

The chain links TRBV2 to TRBJ1-2; D not resolved. Trimming pared 8 bases from V and 5 bases from J, leaving 18 bases between. Germline CDR1 and CDR2: SNHLY and FYNNEI. The CDR3 length is 14 residues. Written as DNA, the CDR3 is TGTGCCAGCTGGGAGGGTCCCGCGGATTATGGCTACACCTTC. Protein sequence: CASWEGPADYGYTF.

This clone was counted only a few times. The chain joins TRBV5-6 to TRBJ1-5; D not resolved. V lost 4 bases to trimming and J lost 2 bases, with 13 bases between them. Germline CDR1 is SGHDT and CDR2 is YYEEEE. CDR3 size: 15 residues. The CDR3 region has the DNA TGTGCCAGCAGCGCGAGGAGTCATGGCAATCAGCCCCAGCATTTT. Translating gives CASSARSHGNQPQHF.

The rearrangement joins TRBV29-1 to TRBJ2-4; D possibly corresponds to TRBD1 (6 bases). V was trimmed by 1 base and J by 9 bases, leaving 13 bases between them. CDR1 SQVTM and CDR2 ANQGSEA come from the germline V gene. This CDR3 comprises 13 residues. CDR3 sequence reads: CSVEGGLGGIQYF. CDR3 DNA: TGCAGCGTTGAAGGGGGGCTAGGGGGCATTCAGTACTTC.

The chain links TRBV19 to TRBJ2-7; 7 nucleotides align to TRBD1. The CDR3 is made up of 15 amino acids. CDR1 and CDR2 from the germline V gene are LNHDA and SQIVND (reference sequence). J was trimmed by 3 bases and V by 3 bases; bases with no gene match: 8. Here the CDR3 DNA reads TGTGCCAGTAGTATTGGTTTAGGGGACAGCTACGAGCAGTACTTC. Protein: CASSIGLGDSYEQYF.

The V gene is TRBV6-5, the J gene TRBJ2-3, with 7 bases fitting TRBD1. The V gene end was trimmed by 8 bases and the J gene end by 8 bases; junction bases not matched to a gene: 10. This CDR3 is 13 amino acids long. Germline V gene sequence: CDR1 MNHEY, CDR2 SVGAGI. The CDR3 nucleotides are TGTGCCAGCTGCCCGGGACAGCTAAGTACGCAGTATTTT. This translates into CASCPGQLSTQYF.

The chain couples TRBV27 to TRBJ1-1; 7 bases line up with TRBD1. Germline V gene sequence: CDR1 MNHEY, CDR2 SMNVEV (reference sequence). Trimming took 8 bases from V and 5 from J; bases not matched to a gene: 5. The CDR3 consists of 12 residues. CDR3 sequence reads: CASWDRPTEAFF. CDR3 sequence (DNA): TGTGCCAGCTGGGACAGACCGACTGAAGCTTTCTTT.

V and J are TRBV15 and TRBJ2-5; 8 bases line up with TRBD2. V shed 8 bases, J shed 2 bases, and the junction held 7 bases outside the gene matches. Per germline, CDR1 LNHNV and CDR2 YYDKDF (reference sequence). The CDR3 runs to 14 residues. CDR3 DNA: TGTGCCACCCGCCCGGGACTAGAACAAGAGACCCAGTACTTC. It is translated as CATRPGLEQETQYF.